Below are 32 T cell receptor beta chains sequenced from a single sample in a study of T cell changes during pregnancy in multiple sclerosis (dated by TCRdb to the late 2010s). Libraries were made using the immunoSEQ multiplex PCR assay. TCRdb carries this immuneACCESS record with in-frame sequences only. Its versions omit some clonotypes, under half of them owing to an unresolved V gene in the studies checked, with the rest unexplained. This sample holds 15,000 to 17,000 clones; roughly four fifths were observed only once. The top ten constitute approximately 17% of the sample. Sequencing was performed on CD8+ T cells from peripheral blood mononuclear cells, taken after pregnancy. These receptors all come from a female donor in good health, enrolled as a control in a pregnancy study.

The J gene is TRBJ2-7, the V gene TRBV11-2, with 8 positions matching TRBD1. Trimming at V came to 5 bases and at J to 2 bases, leaving 5 bases not matched to a gene. The CDR3 is 14 residues long. Looked up from germline, CDR1 is SGHAT and CDR2 is FQNNGV. CDR3 nucleotides: TGTGCCAGCAGCCGCGGACAGGGTGCCTACGAGCAGTACTTC. Encoded protein: CASSRGQGAYEQYF. The full variable domain, in which reference TRBV11-2 and TRBJ2-7 provide the parts outside the CDR3, is EAGVAQSPRYKIIEKRQSVAFWCNPISGHATLYWYQQILGQGPKLLIQFQNNGVVDDSQLPKDRFSAERLKGVDSTLKIQPAKLEDSAVYLCASSRGQGAYEQYFGPGTRLTVT.

The genes are TRBV2 and TRBJ2-1; maybe TRBD1 (5 bases). Germline CDR1 and CDR2: SNHLY and FYNNEI. The CDR3 is 14 residues long. V dropped 4 bases and J dropped 0 bases, with 7 bases sitting between them. The CDR3 sequence: CASSVRGSYNEQFF. CDR3 sequence (DNA): TGTGCCAGCAGTGTTAGGGGCTCCTACAATGAGCAGTTCTTC.

This chain joins TRBV9 and TRBJ2-2; 10 nucleotides line up with TRBD1. This CDR3 comprises 18 residues. The ends lost 2 bases at V and 2 bases at J; junction bases unmatched: 9. Germline loops: CDR1 SGDLS, CDR2 YYNGEE. CDR3 loop: CASSVQTGGASNTGELFF. The CDR3 bases are TGTGCCAGCAGCGTCCAGACAGGGGGCGCTTCTAACACCGGGGAGCTGTTTTTT.

The chain carries TRBV4-3 and TRBJ2-3, with a possible D match to TRBD1 (6 bases). The CDR3 is 16 amino acids. The V end lost 4 bases, the J end lost 0 bases, and 14 bases lay between the germline ends. Germline V lookup: CDR1 LGHNA, CDR2 YSLEER. The CDR3 loop reads CASSPQGTGSTDTQYF. The CDR3 DNA is TGCGCCAGCAGCCCCCAGGGGACGGGTAGCACAGATACGCAGTATTTT.

This clone was counted only a few times. This chain links TRBV28 with TRBJ1-5; no reliable D call. Germline assignment: CDR1 MDHEN and CDR2 SYDVKM. This CDR3 has 13 amino acids. Deletions cut 2 bases from V and 1 base from J, with 3 bases between. DNA for the CDR3: TGTGCCAGCAGTTTACTCAGCAATCAGCCCCAGCATTTT. Amino acid sequence: CASSLLSNQPQHF.

The chain has TRBV19 and TRBJ1-1; unclear D gene. V shed 3 bases and J shed 4 bases, with 9 bases lying between them. CDR3 length: 13 residues. From germline, CDR1 is LNHDA and CDR2 SQIVND (reference sequence). The CDR3 DNA sequence: TGTGCCAGTAGTATGAGCCAGGCCACTGAAGCTTTCTTT. This encodes CASSMSQATEAFF.

This clone was counted only a few times. This chain uses TRBV7-2 with TRBJ2-3, with a weak D call TRBD2 (5 bases). The CDR3 covers 18 residues. Trimming took 1 base from V and 0 from J, leaving 17 bases between them. CDR1 is SGHTA, CDR2 FQGNSA, per germline. CDR3 nucleotides: TGTGCCAGCAGCTTAGACGCGGGTACGGACTTTAGCACAGATACGCAGTATTTT. This sequence encodes CASSLDAGTDFSTDTQYF. Supplemented by reference TRBV7-2 and TRBJ2-3, the full variable domain reads GAGVSQSPSNKVTEKGKDVELRCDPISGHTALYWYRQSLGQGLEFLIYFQGNSAPDKSGLPSDRFSAERTGGSVSTLTIQRTQQEDSAVYLCASSLDAGTDFSTDTQYFGPGTRLTVL.

The chain recombines TRBV4-3 with TRBJ1-1, with D tentatively TRBD1 (5 bases). This CDR3 has 15 amino acids. The V end was cut by 7 bases, the J end by 5 bases, with 20 bases between. The germline CDR1 and CDR2 sequences are LGHNA and YSLEER. The CDR3 DNA is TGCGCCAGCACCACCTCGTCTCTTCGGGGGACTGAAGCTTTCTTT. Protein product: CASTTSSLRGTEAFF.

This clone was observed a few times. The chain has TRBV6-6 and TRBJ2-3; D perhaps matches TRBD1 (6 bases). Germline CDR1 is MNHNY and CDR2 is SVGAGI (reference sequence). The CDR3 is 14 residues long. V was cut by 4 bases and J by 2 bases, with 10 bases left in between. CDR3 nucleotide sequence: TGTGCCAGCAGTTCGACAGGCCCCACAGATACGCAGTATTTT. Protein: CASSSTGPTDTQYF.

The rearrangement links TRBV27 to TRBJ1-5; the D is unclear. Germline lookup yields CDR1 MNHEY and CDR2 SMNVEV (reference sequence). V lost 0 bases, J lost 4 bases, and 4 bases lay in between. This CDR3 spans 13 amino acids. The CDR3 region is CASSLSQNQPQHF. The CDR3, as DNA: TGTGCCAGCAGTTTATCCCAAAATCAGCCCCAGCATTTT.

The CDR3 nucleotides are TGCGCCAGCAGCTACGGACAGGGTTGGAACACTGAAGCTTTCTTT. This gives the protein CASSYGQGWNTEAFF. This chain joins TRBV5-1 and TRBJ1-1; 8 positions agree with TRBD1. Germline CDR1 reads SGHRS; CDR2 reads YFSETQ. The CDR3 spans 15 residues. With 3 bases clipped from V and 1 base from J, the junction kept 5 bases outside the gene matches.

The rearrangement uses TRBV13 and TRBJ2-7; 9 bases align to TRBD1. Germline assignment: CDR1 PRHDT and CDR2 FYEKMQ (reference sequence). V lost 9 bases, J lost 1 base, and 4 bases stayed unmatched. The CDR3 contains 13 residues. DNA for the CDR3: TGTGCCAGTCGACAGGGGGGTTCCTACGAGCAGTACTTC. Residues: CASRQGGSYEQYF.

V usage is TRBV5-1 and J usage is TRBJ2-1; 10 bases are shared with TRBD1. Germline-derived CDR1 and CDR2 are SGHRS and YFSETQ. The trim removed 2 bases at V and 4 bases at J, leaving 6 bases unmatched. CDR3 length: 16 residues. This chain's CDR3 is CASSLDRGRWYNEQFF. DNA for the CDR3: TGCGCCAGCAGCTTAGACAGGGGGCGGTGGTACAATGAGCAGTTCTTC.

As regards this clone: A junction boundary mismatches the germline segment, possibly from a read error. The rearrangement uses TRBV29-1 and TRBJ2-1, with 9 nucleotides matching TRBD2. Germline CDR1 and CDR2: SQVTM and ANQGSEA. CDR3 length equals 13 residues. CDR3 protein: CSAEGVAGDEQFF. The CDR3 bases are TGCAGCGCTGAAGGAGTAGCGGGAGATGAGCAGTTCTTC.

The chain is built from TRBV7-9 and TRBJ2-1; 7 nucleotides agree with TRBD2. V lost 3 bases, J lost 1 base, and 6 bases stayed unmatched. The CDR3 covers 16 residues. In germline, CDR1 is SEHNR, CDR2 FQNEAQ (reference sequence). DNA for the CDR3: TGTGCCAGCAGCTTCATGGCGGGAGTATCCTACAATGAGCAGTTCTTC. This codes for CASSFMAGVSYNEQFF.

CDR3 bases: TGTGCCACCAGCAGAGATCGTGCGGAGGGGGAGACCCAGTACTTC. This codes for CATSRDRAEGETQYF. The V gene is TRBV15, the J gene TRBJ2-5; perhaps TRBD2 as D (6 bases). V shed 0 bases and J shed 5 bases, with 13 bases lying between them. This CDR3 spans 15 amino acids. The germline V gene encodes CDR1 LNHNV and CDR2 YYDKDF (reference sequence).

This chain uses TRBV4-3 with TRBJ1-4; D unclear. V dropped 2 bases and J dropped 8 bases, with 15 bases sitting between them. The germline V gene encodes CDR1 LGHNA and CDR2 YSLEER. The CDR3 loop spans 15 amino acids. Written as DNA, the CDR3 is TGCGCCAGCAGCCAATCCAAAGCTCTACAGGAAAAACTGTTTTTT. It encodes CASSQSKALQEKLFF.

J is TRBJ1-2 and V is TRBV6-1, with 12 positions matching TRBD1. Germline V gives CDR1 MNHNS, CDR2 SASEGT. This CDR3 spans 14 amino acids. The ends lost 6 bases at V and 8 bases at J; junction bases unmatched: 7. CDR3 sequence (DNA): TGTGCCAGCAGAACCGGGACAGGGGGCCAGGGCTACACCTTC. Its translation: CASRTGTGGQGYTF.

This rearrangement joins TRBV5-1 to TRBJ2-6; D is possibly TRBD1 (5 bases). V shed 3 bases and J shed 0 bases, with 10 bases lying between them. The CDR3 consists of 16 residues. In germline, CDR1 is SGHRS, CDR2 YFSETQ. The CDR3 is CASSWRQLSGANVLTF. The CDR3, as DNA: TGCGCCAGCAGCTGGAGACAGCTCTCTGGGGCCAACGTCCTGACTTTC. The whole variable domain, remainder taken from reference TRBV5-1 and TRBJ2-6, is KAGVTQTPRYLIKTRGQQVTLSCSPISGHRSVSWYQQTPGQGLQFLFEYFSETQRNKGNFPGRFSGRQFSNSRSEMNVSTLELGDSALYLCASSWRQLSGANVLTFGAGSRLTVL.

The chain links TRBV9 to TRBJ2-7, with D perhaps TRBD1 (6 bases). The germline V gene has CDR1 SGDLS and CDR2 YYNGEE. The CDR3 has 13 residues. The germline V and J ends were trimmed by 0 bases and 5 bases, with 9 bases remaining between them. The chain's CDR3 is CASSVGTGNEQYF. CDR3 nucleotides: TGTGCCAGCAGCGTAGGTACAGGGAACGAGCAGTACTTC.

This clone appeared once. The chain carries TRBV5-5 and TRBJ2-3; 12 nucleotides agree with TRBD2. The trim removed 4 bases at V and 5 bases at J, leaving 5 bases unmatched. Germline CDR1 reads SGHKS; CDR2 reads YYEKEE (reference sequence). This CDR3 is built from 15 residues. This CDR3 is CASSASGRAQDTQYF. The CDR3 coding sequence is TGTGCCAGCAGCGCTAGCGGGAGGGCCCAAGATACGCAGTATTTT. Full variable domain (rest looked up from reference TRBV5-5 and TRBJ2-3): DAGVTQSPTHLIKTRGQQVTLRCSPISGHKSVSWYQQVLGQGPQFIFQYYEKEERGRGNFPDRFSARQFPNYSSELNVNALLLGDSALYLCASSASGRAQDTQYFGPGTRLTVL.

The rearrangement links TRBV5-8 to TRBJ2-1, with TRBD2 matching over 8 bases. The CDR3 has 17 amino acids. Germline loops: CDR1 SGHTS, CDR2 YDEGEE. J gave up 2 bases and V 3 bases, and 10 bases lay outside the gene matches. The chain's CDR3 is CASSSPSGLVAYNEQFF. The DNA of the CDR3 is TGTGCCAGCAGCTCACCCTCGGGACTAGTTGCCTACAATGAGCAGTTCTTC.

The chain couples TRBV4-2 to TRBJ1-4; unclear D gene. CDR3 length: 15 amino acids. The germline V and J ends were trimmed by 4 bases and 0 bases, with 9 bases remaining between them. Germline V gene sequence: CDR1 LGHNA, CDR2 YNFKEQ. The CDR3 bases are TGTGCCAGCAGCCCCCGGACTGCAACTAATGAAAAACTGTTTTTT. Translation: CASSPRTATNEKLFF.

The CDR3 reads CASSQGDSGAYEQYF. CDR3 nucleotide sequence: TGCGCCAGCAGCCAAGGGGACAGTGGAGCCTACGAGCAGTACTTC. This chain links TRBV4-1 with TRBJ2-7; TRBD1 matches at 7 bases. The V gene end was trimmed by 1 base and the J gene end by 2 bases; junction bases not matched to a gene: 5. There are 15 residues in the CDR3. Looked up from germline, CDR1 is MGHRA and CDR2 is YSYEKL.

The rearrangement links TRBV6-5 to TRBJ2-1, with D maybe TRBD2 (5 bases). Germline CDR1 reads MNHEY; CDR2 reads SVGAGI. The CDR3 consists of 14 residues. V lost 2 bases and J 5 bases, leaving 10 bases between the germline ends. The CDR3 protein is CASSYDGLHNEQFF. The CDR3 DNA reads as TGTGCCAGCAGTTACGACGGACTGCACAATGAGCAGTTCTTC.

V and J are TRBV5-1 and TRBJ2-2; possibly TRBD2 for D (6 bases). The CDR3 sequence is 15 residues long. Germline V gives CDR1 SGHRS, CDR2 YFSETQ. V dropped 0 bases and J dropped 1 base, with 7 bases sitting between them. The CDR3 here is CASSLAGGNTGELFF. The CDR3 DNA sequence: TGCGCCAGCAGCTTGGCCGGGGGGAACACCGGGGAGCTGTTTTTT.

This chain joins TRBV18 and TRBJ1-4; unclear D gene. CDR3 length: 15 residues. The V gene's germline CDR1 is KGHSH and CDR2 LQKENI. V dropped 8 bases and J dropped 0 bases, with 13 bases sitting between them. The CDR3 sequence is CASADPSATNEKLFF. The CDR3 coding sequence is TGTGCCAGCGCAGATCCCTCCGCAACTAATGAAAAACTGTTTTTT.

The chain employs TRBV9 and TRBJ2-5; D may be TRBD2 (5 bases). Germline V lookup: CDR1 SGDLS, CDR2 YYNGEE. Trimming stripped 0 bases from V and 4 bases from J, with 16 bases between. The CDR3 is made up of 16 amino acids. CDR3 loop: CASSVGVSEVRETQYF. The CDR3 DNA sequence: TGTGCCAGCAGCGTAGGGGTTAGCGAGGTGAGAGAGACCCAGTACTTC.

This chain joins TRBV28 and TRBJ2-7; D is possibly TRBD1 (6 bases). Germline values: CDR1 MDHEN, CDR2 SYDVKM. There are 16 residues in the CDR3. The V and J ends lost 2 bases and 3 bases respectively, with 17 bases between them. The CDR3 region is CASSLVRDISVYEQYF. The DNA of the CDR3 is TGTGCCAGCAGTTTAGTCAGGGACATTTCTGTCTACGAGCAGTACTTC.

The V call is TRBV9, the J call TRBJ2-7, with TRBD1 as a possible D gene (6 bases). The CDR3 is 15 residues long. Trimming cost V 0 bases and J 3 bases, with 13 bases left between them. From germline, CDR1 is SGDLS and CDR2 YYNGEE. The CDR3 here is CASSVDGGGYYEQYF. The CDR3 DNA sequence: TGTGCCAGCAGCGTAGACGGTGGGGGCTACTACGAGCAGTACTTC.

This clone showed up just once. The V and J genes are TRBV6-5 and TRBJ1-5; D is perhaps TRBD1 (6 bases). CDR1 and CDR2 from the germline V gene are MNHEY and SVGAGI. Trimming removed 0 bases from V and 6 bases from J, with 12 bases in between. The CDR3 is made up of 15 amino acids. CDR3 DNA sequence: TGTGCCAGCAGTTACTCGATGGAAGGGGGTCAGCCCCAGCATTTT. Translation: CASSYSMEGGQPQHF.

J is TRBJ2-7 and V is TRBV2, with TRBD2 identical over 9 bases. V was clipped by 2 bases and J by 3 bases; unmatched bases: 17. Germline CDR1 SNHLY, CDR2 FYNNEI. The CDR3 consists of 19 residues. In DNA form, the CDR3 reads TGTGCCAGCAGTGAACCGGCTAGCGGGGTCATTCGGGCCTACTACGAGCAGTACTTC. This codes for CASSEPASGVIRAYYEQYF.